The sequence of this TCR beta chain was determined in a study of sequential checkpoint blockade in melanoma. Noted treatment: randomized to nivolumab then ipilimumab (arm A) or the reverse (arm B). V dropped 4 bases and J dropped 2 bases, with 15 bases sitting between them. The CDR3 extends over 16 amino acids. Germline V gene sequence: CDR1 KGHSY, CDR2 FQNENV. TCRdb's table, derived via immunoSEQ multiplex PCR, lists solely in-frame clones and lacks some. The repertoire has 4,000 to 5,500 clones, 70% to 85% of them found once; the top ten carry about 25%. The rearrangement uses TRBV16 and TRBJ1-3; D unclear. This specimen was CD8+ T cells sorted from blood (inferred from file names), taken from a patient given nivolumab and ipilimumab in sequence. The receptor's source is a human donor with melanoma. The CDR3 spells CASSPLAGAAGNTIYF. The CDR3 region has the DNA TGTGCCAGCAGCCCCTTAGCTGGTGCGGCTGGAAACACCATATATTTT.